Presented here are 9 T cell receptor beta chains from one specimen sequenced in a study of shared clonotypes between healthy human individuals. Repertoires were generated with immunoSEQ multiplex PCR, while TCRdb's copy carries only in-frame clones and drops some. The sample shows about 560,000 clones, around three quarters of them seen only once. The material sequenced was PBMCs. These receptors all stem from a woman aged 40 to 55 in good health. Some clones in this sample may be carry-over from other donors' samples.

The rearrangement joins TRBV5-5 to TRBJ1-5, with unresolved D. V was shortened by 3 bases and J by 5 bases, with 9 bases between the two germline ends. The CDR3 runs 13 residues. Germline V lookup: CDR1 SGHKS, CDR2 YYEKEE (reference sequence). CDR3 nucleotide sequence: TGTGCCAGCAGCTATAAATCTGATCAGCCCCAGCATTTT. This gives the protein CASSYKSDQPQHF.

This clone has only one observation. CDR3 region: CASSFTGGDEKLFF. CDR3 bases: TGTGCCAGCAGTTTCACAGGGGGTGATGAAAAACTGTTTTTT. This chain joins TRBV28 and TRBJ1-4; 8 bases fit TRBD1. Germline CDR1 MDHEN, CDR2 SYDVKM. The CDR3 covers 14 residues. V was clipped by 3 bases and J by 6 bases; unmatched bases: 3.

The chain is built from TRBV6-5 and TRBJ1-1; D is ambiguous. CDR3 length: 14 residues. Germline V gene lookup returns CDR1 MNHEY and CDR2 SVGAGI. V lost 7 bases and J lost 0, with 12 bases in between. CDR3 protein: CASKAGLMNTEAFF. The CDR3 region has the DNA TGTGCCAGCAAGGCAGGACTTATGAACACTGAAGCTTTCTTT.

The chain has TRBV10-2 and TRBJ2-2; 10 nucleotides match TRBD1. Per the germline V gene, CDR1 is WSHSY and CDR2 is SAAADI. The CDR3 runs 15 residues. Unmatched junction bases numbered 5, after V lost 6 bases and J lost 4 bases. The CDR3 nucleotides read TGCGCCAGCAGCCCGGGACAGGGGACCACCGGGGAGCTGTTTTTT. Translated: CASSPGQGTTGELFF.

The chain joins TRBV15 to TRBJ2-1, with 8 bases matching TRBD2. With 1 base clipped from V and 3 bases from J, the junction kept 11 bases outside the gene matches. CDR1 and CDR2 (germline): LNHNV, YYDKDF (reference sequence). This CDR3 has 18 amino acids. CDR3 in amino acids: CATSRVGGVAGLYNEQFF. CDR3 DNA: TGTGCCACCAGCAGAGTCGGGGGGGTAGCGGGACTCTACAATGAGCAGTTCTTC.

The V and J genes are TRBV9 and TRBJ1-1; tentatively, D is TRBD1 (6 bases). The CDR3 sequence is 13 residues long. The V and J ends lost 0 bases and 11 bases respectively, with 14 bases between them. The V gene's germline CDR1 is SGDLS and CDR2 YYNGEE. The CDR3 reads CASSVAGRDIAFF. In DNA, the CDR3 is TGTGCCAGCAGCGTAGCAGGTAGGGACATTGCTTTCTTT.

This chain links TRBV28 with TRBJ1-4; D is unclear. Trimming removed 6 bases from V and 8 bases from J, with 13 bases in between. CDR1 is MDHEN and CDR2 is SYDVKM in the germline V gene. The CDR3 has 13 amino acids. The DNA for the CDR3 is TGTGCCAGCAGACCCCGACCGTACGAAAAACTGTTTTTT. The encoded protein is CASRPRPYEKLFF.

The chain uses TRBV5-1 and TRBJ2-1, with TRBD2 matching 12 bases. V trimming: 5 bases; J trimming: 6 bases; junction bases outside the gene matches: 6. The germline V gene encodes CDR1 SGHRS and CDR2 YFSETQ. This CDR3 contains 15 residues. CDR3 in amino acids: CASSRLAGGINEQFF. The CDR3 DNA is TGCGCCAGCAGTCGTCTAGCGGGAGGGATCAATGAGCAGTTCTTC.

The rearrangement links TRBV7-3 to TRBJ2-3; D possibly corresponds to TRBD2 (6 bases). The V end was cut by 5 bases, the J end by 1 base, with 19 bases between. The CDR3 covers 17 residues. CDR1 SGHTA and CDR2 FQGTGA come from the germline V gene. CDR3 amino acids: CASSIHEDYQRTDTQYF. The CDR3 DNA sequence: TGTGCCAGCAGCATACACGAGGACTACCAACGCACAGATACGCAGTATTTT.